One sample yielded the 32 T cell receptor beta chains listed below, sequenced in a study of T cells in Graves' hyperthyroidism and ophthalmopathy. The TCR beta CDR3 regions underwent amplification using RNA transcripts as the source. HTBI primers were the set used in a first-round RT-PCR of the TCR CDR3. TCRdb re-called the multiplex PCR reads with MiXCR, one entry per CDR3 protein. Of about 400,000 distinct CDR3 sequences in the sample, approximately 25% were seen once. The material sequenced was blood. All receptors come from a man aged 45-65 years with Graves' hyperthyroidism.

The J gene is TRBJ1-6, the V gene TRBV5-1; no reliable D call. Germline CDR1 and CDR2: SGHRS and YFSETQ. The CDR3 sequence is 14 residues long. Deletions cut 0 bases from V and 8 bases from J, with 9 bases between. CDR3 nucleotides: TGCGCCAGCAGCTTGGTACAGAAAGATTCACCCCTCCACTTT. It specifies CASSLVQKDSPLHF. Drawing the rest from reference TRBV5-1 and TRBJ1-6, the complete variable domain is KAGVTQTPRYLIKTRGQQVTLSCSPISGHRSVSWYQQTPGQGLQFLFEYFSETQRNKGNFPGRFSGRQFSNSRSEMNVSTLELGDSALYLCASSLVQKDSPLHFGNGTRLTVT.

This clonotype was detected a few times. The chain recombines TRBV6-2 or TRBV6-3 with TRBJ1-2, with 7 bases fitting TRBD1. The ends lost 6 bases at V and 7 bases at J; junction bases unmatched: 8. This CDR3 has 13 amino acids. CDR1 MNHEY and CDR2 SVGEGT come from the germline V gene. The CDR3 loop reads CASRPTGDGGYTF. CDR3 coding DNA: TGTGCCAGCAGGCCAACAGGGGATGGTGGCTACACCTTC.

In this sample, this clonotype turned up many times. The rearrangement uses TRBV28 and TRBJ2-5; possible D gene TRBD1, 7 bases. Germline V lookup: CDR1 MDHEN, CDR2 SYDVKM. The V end lost 5 bases, the J end lost 5 bases, and 12 bases lay between the germline ends. The CDR3 is 13 amino acids. CDR3 nucleotides: TGTGCCAGCAGTCGCAGGGGGGAGGAGACCCAGTACTTC. Amino acid sequence: CASSRRGEETQYF.

This chain joins TRBV7-2 and TRBJ2-5; 8 bases map to TRBD2. This CDR3 is 15 amino acids long. Per germline, CDR1 SGHTA and CDR2 FQGNSA. With 5 bases clipped from V and 4 bases from J, the junction kept 9 bases outside the gene matches. The CDR3 spells CASSPGLAWRETQYF. CDR3 DNA: TGTGCCAGCAGCCCTGGACTAGCATGGAGAGAGACCCAGTACTTC.

The rearrangement joins TRBV20-1 to TRBJ2-7, with TRBD1 matching 12 bases. V lost 8 bases, J lost 2 bases, and 16 bases stayed unmatched. The germline CDR1 and CDR2 sequences are DFQATT and SNEGSKA (reference sequence). The CDR3 sequence is 17 residues long. CDR3 amino acids: CSTPPPPGTGGPYEQYF. DNA for the CDR3: TGCAGTACACCTCCTCCTCCCGGGACAGGGGGCCCCTACGAGCAGTACTTC.

The CDR3 reads CATSSGLALLYEQYF. CDR3 coding DNA: TGTGCCACCAGCAGCGGACTAGCCCTACTCTACGAGCAGTACTTC. V gene TRBV15 combines with J gene TRBJ2-7; 8 bases agree with TRBD2. V trimming: 3 bases; J trimming: 3 bases; junction bases outside the gene matches: 7. Germline V gene sequence: CDR1 LNHNV, CDR2 YYDKDF (reference sequence). The CDR3 is made up of 15 amino acids.

The chain carries TRBV19 and TRBJ2-6, with 7 positions matching TRBD1. This CDR3 is built from 18 residues. V was clipped by 5 bases and J by 2 bases; unmatched bases: 12. Germline lookup yields CDR1 LNHDA and CDR2 SQIVND (reference sequence). For the CDR3, the DNA is TGTGCCAGTAGTCTGGGACAGAGAGTCCTTACTGGGGCCAACGTCCTGACTTTC. Its translation: CASSLGQRVLTGANVLTF.

V usage is TRBV7-2 and J usage is TRBJ2-3; D gene ambiguous. V was shortened by 5 bases and J by 1 base, with 10 bases between the two germline ends. The CDR3 loop spans 14 amino acids. Germline CDR1 is SGHTA and CDR2 is FQGNSA. The CDR3 DNA sequence: TGTGCCAGCAGCACTTTTGGGGGCACAGATACGCAGTATTTT. Its translation is CASSTFGGTDTQYF.

There are many counts of this clonotype. The chain is built from TRBV7-3 and TRBJ2-1; 9 bases map to TRBD2. Germline V gene data show CDR1 as SGHTA and CDR2 as FQGTGA. V was pared by 5 bases and J by 3 bases, with 2 bases of the junction left unmatched. This CDR3 is built from 14 residues. The CDR3 nucleotides are TGTGCCAGCAGCCGTAGCGGGAGCTACAATGAGCAGTTCTTC. Its protein is CASSRSGSYNEQFF.

This clonotype was counted between two and nine times. The rearrangement joins TRBV12-3 or TRBV12-4 to TRBJ1-2; D uncertain. V dropped 2 bases and J dropped 7 bases, with 14 bases sitting between them. CDR3 length: 14 amino acids. The CDR3 DNA reads as TGTGCCAGCAGTTTACTGGGGTCCCTGGGTGGCTACACCTTC. Its translation is CASSLLGSLGGYTF.

The V gene is TRBV29-1, the J gene TRBJ1-2, with 8 bases that match TRBD1. CDR3 length: 12 residues. Germline CDR1 reads SQVTM; CDR2 reads ANQGSEA. With V trimmed by 4 bases and J by 7 bases, 5 bases remained unmatched. The CDR3 sequence is CSVVQGAAGYTF. CDR3 DNA sequence: TGCAGCGTTGTTCAGGGGGCCGCTGGCTACACCTTC.

V and J are TRBV12-3 or TRBV12-4 and TRBJ2-7; D uncertain. This CDR3 comprises 8 residues. Trimming took 10 bases from V and 5 from J, leaving 3 bases between them. The CDR3 DNA reads TGTGCCACCAACGAGCAGTACTTC. Protein: CATNEQYF.

V and J are TRBV5-4 and TRBJ2-5; a weak D match, TRBD1 (6 bases). The CDR3 is made up of 15 amino acids. V shed 4 bases and J shed 1 base, with 14 bases lying between them. The germline V gene encodes CDR1 SGHNT and CDR2 YYREEE (reference sequence). The CDR3: CASSAPDRIQETQYF. CDR3 nucleotide sequence: TGTGCCAGCAGCGCCCCGGACAGAATCCAAGAGACCCAGTACTTC.

The chain employs TRBV9 and TRBJ1-1; 11 bases are a match to TRBD1. The CDR3 is made up of 15 amino acids. After removal of 3 bases from V and 4 bases from J, the junction contained 5 bases not matched to a gene. Germline V lookup: CDR1 SGDLS, CDR2 YYNGEE. The CDR3 region has the DNA TGTGCCAGCAGCGGGACAGGGGGCGGGAGCACTGAAGCTTTCTTT. This translates into CASSGTGGGSTEAFF.

The chain is built from TRBV6-1 and TRBJ2-3, with 8 bases identical to TRBD1. Germline V gene data show CDR1 as MNHNS and CDR2 as SASEGT. V was pared by 4 bases and J by 3 bases, with 9 bases of the junction left unmatched. The CDR3 totals 16 residues. The CDR3 here is CASSGSRTGRTDTQYF. The CDR3 coding sequence is TGTGCCAGCAGTGGGTCGAGGACAGGGAGGACAGATACGCAGTATTTT.

The chain recombines TRBV11-3 with TRBJ2-4; perhaps TRBD1 as D (6 bases). This CDR3 spans 14 amino acids. The V and J ends lost 5 bases and 9 bases respectively, with 17 bases between them. Germline V gene data show CDR1 as SGHNT and CDR2 as YENEEA. The CDR3 DNA is TGTGCCAGCAGCATGGACAGCCAGAGGGGCATTCAGTACTTC. Its translation is CASSMDSQRGIQYF.

The chain joins TRBV2 to TRBJ1-1, with TRBD1 identical over 12 bases. Per germline, CDR1 SNHLY and CDR2 FYNNEI. J gave up 1 base and V 7 bases, and 7 bases lay outside the gene matches. The CDR3 sequence is 16 residues long. The CDR3: CASTRDRGRRNTEAFF. CDR3 sequence (DNA): TGTGCCAGCACCCGGGACAGGGGGCGACGGAACACTGAAGCTTTCTTT. Supplemented by reference TRBV2 and TRBJ1-1, the full variable domain reads EPEVTQTPSHQVTQMGQEVILRCVPISNHLYFYWYRQILGQKVEFLVSFYNNEISEKSEIFDDQFSVERPDGSNFTLKIRSTKLEDSAMYFCASTRDRGRRNTEAFFGQGTRLTVV.

The chain recombines TRBV4-2 with TRBJ1-5, with D unclear. V was clipped by 1 base and J by 3 bases, with 7 bases between them. Germline CDR1 LGHNA, CDR2 YNFKEQ. The length of the CDR3 is 14 residues. CDR3 loop: CASSQGPINQPQHF. The CDR3, as DNA: TGTGCCAGCAGCCAAGGACCGATCAATCAGCCCCAGCATTTT.

The chain employs TRBV11-2 and TRBJ1-6; D uncertain. The CDR3 runs 12 residues. Germline CDR1 SGHAT, CDR2 FQNNGV. V was trimmed by 6 bases and J by 10 bases, leaving 10 bases between them. DNA of the CDR3: TGTGCCAGCAGAGGGCAAGGATCACCCCTCCACTTT. It translates to CASRGQGSPLHF.

This clonotype was seen repeatedly, ten times or more. This sequence joins TRBV28 and TRBJ2-1; TRBD1 is a possible D gene (5 bases). The CDR3 has 14 residues. Per germline, CDR1 MDHEN and CDR2 SYDVKM. Trimming shortened V by 3 bases and J by 2 bases, and 8 bases separated the two germline ends. CDR3 amino acids: CASSLGPAYNEQFF. For the CDR3, the DNA is TGTGCCAGCAGTTTGGGGCCGGCCTACAATGAGCAGTTCTTC.

This chain joins TRBV11-1 and TRBJ2-2; no reliable D call. V gave up 4 bases and J gave up 9 bases, with 18 bases separating them. The CDR3 contains 15 residues. In germline, CDR1 is SGHAT, CDR2 FQDESV (reference sequence). This CDR3 is CASSSPLGAGRELFF. The CDR3, as DNA: TGTGCCAGCAGCTCCCCGCTCGGAGCCGGCAGGGAGCTGTTTTTT.

This clonotype turned up a few times. The chain combines TRBV27 with TRBJ2-3; tentative D call: TRBD2 (6 bases). The CDR3 contains 16 residues. Deletions cut 1 base from V and 1 base from J, with 12 bases between. CDR1 and CDR2 (germline): MNHEY, SMNVEV (reference sequence). Written as DNA, the CDR3 is TGTGCCAGCAGTTTATATTCGGGACTTGGCACAGATACGCAGTATTTT. Translation: CASSLYSGLGTDTQYF.

The chain joins TRBV20-1 to TRBJ2-1; D gene uncertain. The germline V gene has CDR1 DFQATT and CDR2 SNEGSKA (reference sequence). V lost 1 base to trimming and J lost 2 bases, with 12 bases between them. This CDR3 is 15 amino acids long. The CDR3: CSARGTITTYNEQFF. The CDR3 DNA reads TGCAGTGCTAGAGGTACTATCACCACCTACAATGAGCAGTTCTTC.

This clonotype has a count of ten or more. The chain is built from TRBV2 and TRBJ1-2; D perhaps matches TRBD1 (6 bases). The CDR3 consists of 15 residues. Trimming took off 5 bases at V and 8 bases at J, with 21 bases between the two ends. Germline V lookup: CDR1 SNHLY, CDR2 FYNNEI. DNA for the CDR3: TGTGCCAGCAGTCCCGAGCGGGGACAAAAACGCGGCTACACCTTC. Its protein product is CASSPERGQKRGYTF.

The chain is built from TRBV7-3 and TRBJ2-3; a possible D gene is TRBD2 (6 bases). The ends were cut back, 5 bases at V and 2 bases at J, with 11 bases in the middle. The length of the CDR3 is 14 residues. The germline V gene encodes CDR1 SGHTA and CDR2 FQGTGA. CDR3 loop: CASSPARDTDTQYF. As DNA, the CDR3 is TGTGCCAGCAGCCCCGCGCGGGACACAGATACGCAGTATTTT.

CDR3 loop: CSARGPGLADTDTQYF. DNA for the CDR3: TGCAGTGCTAGAGGCCCAGGACTAGCGGACACAGATACGCAGTATTTT. The chain joins TRBV20-1 to TRBJ2-3; 10 positions match TRBD2. The CDR3 is 16 amino acids. From germline, CDR1 is DFQATT and CDR2 SNEGSKA (reference sequence). Trimming took 1 base from V and 2 from J; bases not matched to a gene: 6.

The rearrangement joins TRBV7-9 to TRBJ1-5; D is undetermined. V gave up 0 bases and J gave up 2 bases, with 14 bases separating them. Germline values: CDR1 SEHNR, CDR2 FQNEAQ (reference sequence). There are 17 residues in the CDR3. The CDR3 nucleotides read TGTGCCAGCAGCTTAGCATCAGGCTCCGGGGGCAATCAGCCCCAGCATTTT. It is translated as CASSLASGSGGNQPQHF.

This clonotype was recorded many times. The chain joins TRBV3-1 to TRBJ1-2, with D tentatively TRBD1 (5 bases). This CDR3 has 14 amino acids. Germline V gene sequence: CDR1 LGHDT, CDR2 YNNKEL (reference sequence). The V end lost 6 bases, the J end lost 4 bases, and 15 bases lay between the germline ends. This CDR3 reads CASSPLGDSYGYTF. In DNA form, the CDR3 reads TGTGCCAGCAGTCCCTTAGGGGACTCCTATGGCTACACCTTC.

CDR3 coding DNA: TGTGCCATCAGCGGTGACAGGGGGATGTCAGTGGGTGGCTACACCTTC. Translated: CAISGDRGMSVGGYTF. V gene TRBV10-3 combines with J gene TRBJ1-2; TRBD1 aligns across 9 bases. The CDR3 covers 16 residues. Trimming removed 6 bases from V and 7 bases from J; junction bases left unmatched: 15. Germline V lookup: CDR1 ENHRY, CDR2 SYGVKD.

This clonotype was counted a few times. The chain employs TRBV28 and TRBJ2-5; D possibly corresponds to TRBD1 (5 bases). The CDR3 loop spans 13 amino acids. Trimming cost V 7 bases and J 0 bases, with 9 bases left between them. The germline CDR1 and CDR2 sequences are MDHEN and SYDVKM. CDR3 amino acids: CASNGQNQETQYF. In DNA, the CDR3 is TGTGCCAGCAATGGACAAAACCAAGAGACCCAGTACTTC. Full variable domain (remainder filled in from reference TRBV28 and TRBJ2-5): DVKVTQSSRYLVKRTGEKVFLECVQDMDHENMFWYRQDPGLGLRLIYFSYDVKMKEKGDIPEGYSVSREKKERFSLILESASTNQTSMYLCASNGQNQETQYFGPGTRLLVL.

V and J are TRBV20-1 and TRBJ1-2; no clear D gene. This CDR3 is 13 amino acids long. Trimming removed 0 bases from V and 5 bases from J, with 10 bases in between. Germline CDR1 is DFQATT and CDR2 is SNEGSKA (reference sequence). The DNA for the CDR3 is TGCAGTGCTAGAGATCTGACACTATATGGCTACACCTTC. Protein sequence: CSARDLTLYGYTF.

The chain carries TRBV2 and TRBJ2-3, with a tentative D call TRBD2 (6 bases). CDR3 size: 14 residues. Germline CDR1 is SNHLY and CDR2 is FYNNEI. The V gene lost 3 bases and the J gene lost 2 bases, with 9 bases spanning the gap. The CDR3 here is CASSERRDTDTQYF. In DNA, the CDR3 is TGTGCCAGCAGTGAGCGGCGGGACACAGATACGCAGTATTTT.